The 6 T cell receptor beta chains presented below share a single source sample, sequenced in a study of CD8 T cells in ankylosing spondylitis. TCRdb used MiXCR to reprocess the 5' RACE reads, holding one entry per CDR3 protein. The table lists 130,000 or so distinct CDR3 sequences, about 6.4% of them singletons. Sequenced input: blood, either unsorted or a sorted T cell fraction (not recorded which). The source is a male donor with ankylosing spondylitis or in good health (not recorded which).

The table lists this clonotype with many counts. This chain connects TRBV12-3 or TRBV12-4 to TRBJ1-5; 9 nucleotides match TRBD1. The CDR3 is 15 residues long. V lost 4 bases to trimming and J lost 3 bases; unmatched junction nucleotides: 4. The CDR3 nucleotides read TGTGCCAGCAGTTCCCGACAGGGGGTCAATCAGCCCCAGCATTTT. Translation gives CASSSRQGVNQPQHF.

This clonotype came up many times. V and J are TRBV5-1 and TRBJ2-3; TRBD2 agrees at 8 bases. Germline values: CDR1 SGHRS, CDR2 YFSETQ. This CDR3 has 16 amino acids. The V segment lost 4 bases and the J segment 2 bases; nucleotides outside the gene matches: 9. CDR3 coding DNA: TGCGCCAGCAGCGCCACACTAGCGGAGGTCACAGATACGCAGTATTTT. This codes for CASSATLAEVTDTQYF.

At least ten counts were recorded for this clonotype. The chain couples TRBV2 to TRBJ2-2; D perhaps matches TRBD1 (6 bases). V was shortened by 6 bases and J by 7 bases, with 15 bases between the two germline ends. Germline CDR1 is SNHLY and CDR2 is FYNNEI. The CDR3 extends over 14 amino acids. The CDR3 DNA sequence: TGTGCCAGCAGGAGGGAAGGGGGTTTCGGGGAGCTGTTTTTT. It translates to CASRREGGFGELFF.

This clonotype was picked up many times. The V gene is TRBV11-1, the J gene TRBJ2-3; 12 bases agree with TRBD2. The CDR3 is 19 residues long. The germline V gene has CDR1 SGHAT and CDR2 FQDESV (reference sequence). V was clipped by 1 base and J by 4 bases; unmatched bases: 12. CDR3 bases: TGTGCCAGCAGCTTAGTCGTAACTAGCGGGGGGCAACGCCCAGATACGCAGTATTTT. It codes for CASSLVVTSGGQRPDTQYF.

This clonotype has only a few counts. The gene calls are TRBV18 and TRBJ1-2; a possible D gene is TRBD1 (6 bases). The CDR3 runs 16 residues. From germline, CDR1 is KGHSH and CDR2 LQKENI. V lost 1 base and J 3 bases, leaving 15 bases between the germline ends. Written as DNA, the CDR3 is TGTGCCAGCTCACCACTACCATCGGGGGCAGACTATGGCTACACCTTC. This translates into CASSPLPSGADYGYTF. Looking up the rest from reference TRBV18 and TRBJ1-2 gives the full variable domain: NAGVMQNPRHLVRRRGQEARLRCSPMKGHSHVYWYRQLPEEGLKFMVYLQKENIIDESGMPKERFSAEFPKEGPSILRIQQVVRGDSAAYFCASSPLPSGADYGYTFGSGTRLTVV.

Ten or more counts support this clonotype. This chain links TRBV30 with TRBJ2-7; D might be TRBD2 (5 bases). This CDR3 spans 12 amino acids. The germline gives CDR1 GTSNPN, CDR2 SVGIG (reference sequence). V gave up 0 bases and J gave up 7 bases, with 10 bases separating them. The CDR3 DNA reads TGTGCCTGGAGTGTCGGGAACACTGAGCAGTACTTC. Its translation is CAWSVGNTEQYF.